This section outlines one T cell receptor beta chain sequence together with its context. The data derive from a study of blood T cells in healthy people across ages. Through a sample-barcoded 5' primer and a J-beta primer mix, a second PCR was run for roughly 7 to 12 cycles. TCRdb ran MiXCR on the 5' RACE reads and lists one entry per CDR3 protein. The table has some 1.4 million distinct CDR3 sequences, 42% seen once. The V gene lost 0 bases and the J gene lost 3 bases, with 12 bases spanning the gap. This CDR3 has 16 amino acids. V and J are TRBV12-3 or TRBV12-4 and TRBJ2-1; D unclear. The sequence was obtained from a woman aged 18-29 years in good health. Sequenced sample: blood. CDR3 sequence reads: CASSLARRLSYNEQFF. CDR3 DNA: TGTGCCAGCAGTTTAGCGCGGCGGCTCAGCTACAATGAGCAGTTCTTC.